Presented here are 7 T cell receptor beta chains from one specimen sequenced in a study of T cells after yellow fever vaccination. TCRdb re-derived calls from the 5' RACE reads in MiXCR, one entry per CDR3 protein. This table holds 500,000 to 700,000 distinct CDR3 sequences, 15% to 20% found once. The input for sequencing was PBMCs, taken 15 days after the yellow fever booster vaccination. These receptors came from a man in his thirties or forties who received the YFV17D yellow fever vaccine.

J is TRBJ2-1 and V is TRBV29-1, with D possibly TRBD1 on 6 matching bases. The CDR3 sequence is 11 residues long. Germline values: CDR1 SQVTM, CDR2 ANQGSEA. The CDR3 loop is CSANRDNEQFF. CDR3 nucleotide sequence: TGCAGTGCAAACAGGGACAATGAGCAGTTCTTC.

This clonotype was counted a few times. The rearrangement joins TRBV6-6 to TRBJ2-1; possibly TRBD1 for D (5 bases). Between the trimmed V and J ends, which lost 5 bases and 9 bases, there was a span of 11 bases. Germline V lookup: CDR1 MNHNY, CDR2 SVGAGI (reference sequence). The CDR3 is 12 residues long. The CDR3 DNA is TGTGCCAGCAGTCGACAGTCCGGTGAGCAGTTCTTC. This translates into CASSRQSGEQFF.

The chain employs TRBV4-3 and TRBJ2-7; 7 bases are shared with TRBD2. The CDR3 is 17 amino acids. In germline, CDR1 is LGHNA, CDR2 YSLEER. V gave up 1 base and J gave up 0 bases; unmatched junction bases: 9. CDR3 sequence (DNA): TGCGCCAGCAGCCAAGTCGGACCGGGGGGAAGCTCCTACGAGCAGTACTTC. Protein product: CASSQVGPGGSSYEQYF.

The V call is TRBV7-3, the J call TRBJ2-6; TRBD2 matches at 7 bases. J gave up 0 bases and V 4 bases, and 6 bases lay outside the gene matches. The germline CDR1 and CDR2 sequences are SGHTA and FQGTGA. This CDR3 spans 17 amino acids. As DNA, the CDR3 is TGTGCCAGCAGCTACCCGGGCGGGGGCTCTGGGGCCAACGTCCTGACTTTC. Protein sequence: CASSYPGGGSGANVLTF.

This clonotype was seen more than once but under ten times. The V gene is TRBV5-4, the J gene TRBJ2-3; possibly TRBD2 for D (6 bases). CDR1 and CDR2 (germline): SGHNT, YYREEE (reference sequence). Trimming shortened V by 1 base and J by 0 bases, and 12 bases separated the two germline ends. The CDR3 sequence is 16 residues long. CDR3 sequence: CASSLTSGPSTDTQYF. In DNA form, the CDR3 reads TGTGCCAGCAGCTTGACCAGCGGGCCTAGCACAGATACGCAGTATTTT.

The genes are TRBV20-1 and TRBJ2-7; 8 bases agree with TRBD2. Germline V gives CDR1 DFQATT, CDR2 SNEGSKA (reference sequence). The CDR3 contains 16 residues. J gave up 2 bases and V 0 bases, and 9 bases lay outside the gene matches. The CDR3 region is CSARDWPGGNPYEQYF. Written as DNA, the CDR3 is TGCAGTGCTAGAGATTGGCCGGGAGGGAACCCCTACGAGCAGTACTTC.

This chain links TRBV19 with TRBJ1-2, with a possible D match to TRBD1 (5 bases). Trimming stripped 10 bases from V and 4 bases from J, with 13 bases between. The germline V gene has CDR1 LNHDA and CDR2 SQIVND (reference sequence). CDR3 length: 12 amino acids. The CDR3 DNA is TGTGCCACCCTCCGGGACTTCTATGGCTACACCTTC. Translated: CATLRDFYGYTF.